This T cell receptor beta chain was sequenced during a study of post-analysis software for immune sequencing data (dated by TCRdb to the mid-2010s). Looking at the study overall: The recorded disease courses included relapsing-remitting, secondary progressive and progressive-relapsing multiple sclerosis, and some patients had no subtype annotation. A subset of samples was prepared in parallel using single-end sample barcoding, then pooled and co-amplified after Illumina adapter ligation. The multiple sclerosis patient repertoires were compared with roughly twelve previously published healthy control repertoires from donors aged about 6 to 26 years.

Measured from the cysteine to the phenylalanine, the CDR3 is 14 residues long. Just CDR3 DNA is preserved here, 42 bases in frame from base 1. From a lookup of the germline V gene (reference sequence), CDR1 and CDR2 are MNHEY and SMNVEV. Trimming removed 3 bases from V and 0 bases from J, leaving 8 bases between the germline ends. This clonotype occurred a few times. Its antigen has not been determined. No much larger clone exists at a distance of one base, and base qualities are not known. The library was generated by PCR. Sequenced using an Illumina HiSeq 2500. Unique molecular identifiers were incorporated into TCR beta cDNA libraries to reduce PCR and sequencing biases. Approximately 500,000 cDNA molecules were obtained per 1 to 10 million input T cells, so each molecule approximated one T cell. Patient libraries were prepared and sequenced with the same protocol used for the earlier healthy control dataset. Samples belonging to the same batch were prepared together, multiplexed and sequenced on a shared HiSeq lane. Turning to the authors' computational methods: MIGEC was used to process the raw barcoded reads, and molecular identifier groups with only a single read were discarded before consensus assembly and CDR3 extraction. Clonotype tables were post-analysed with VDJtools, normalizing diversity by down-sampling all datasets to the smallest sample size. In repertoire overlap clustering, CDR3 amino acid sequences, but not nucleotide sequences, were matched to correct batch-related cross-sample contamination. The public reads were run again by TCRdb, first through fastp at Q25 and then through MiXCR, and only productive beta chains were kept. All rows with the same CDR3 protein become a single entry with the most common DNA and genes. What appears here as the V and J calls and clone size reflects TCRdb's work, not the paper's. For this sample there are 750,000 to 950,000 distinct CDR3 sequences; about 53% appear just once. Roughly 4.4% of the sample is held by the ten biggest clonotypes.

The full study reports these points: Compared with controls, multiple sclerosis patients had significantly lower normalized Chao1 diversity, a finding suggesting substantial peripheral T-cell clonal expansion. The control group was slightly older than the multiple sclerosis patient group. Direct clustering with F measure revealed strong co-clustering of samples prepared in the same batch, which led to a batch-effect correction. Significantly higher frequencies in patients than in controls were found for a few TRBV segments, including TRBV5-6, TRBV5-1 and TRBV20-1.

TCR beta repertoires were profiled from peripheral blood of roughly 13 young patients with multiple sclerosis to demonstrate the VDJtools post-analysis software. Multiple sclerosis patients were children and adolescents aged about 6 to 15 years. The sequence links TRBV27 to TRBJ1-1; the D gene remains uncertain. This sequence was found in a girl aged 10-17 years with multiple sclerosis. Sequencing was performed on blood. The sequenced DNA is TGTGCCAGCAGTTTTATTCCCATGAACACTGAAGCTTTCTTT. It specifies CASSFIPMNTEAFF.